The 4 T cell receptor beta chains presented below share a single source sample, sequenced in a study of T-cell reconstitution after alpha-beta-depleted transplantation in children (TCRdb year 2016). Libraries were made using PCR. Sequenced on an Illumina HiSeq 2500. To normalize quantification of the TCRbeta repertoire, the TCR libraries were built with molecular barcoding that relied on unique molecular identifiers. The public reads were quality trimmed at Q25 with fastp and then assembled into clones with MiXCR by TCRdb, keeping productive beta chains. CDR3 protein duplicates are merged, each entry listing the most common genes and DNA. This sample gives hundreds of thousands of distinct CDR3 sequences in total; 10% to 15% of them show up just once. In total, the top ten clones hold about 2.2% of the sample. The treatment or condition label, read with the paper, signifies: allogeneic hematopoietic cell transplantation with graft depleted of TCRalphabeta T cells and CD19 B cells.

The sequencing used PBMCs, mostly from graft donor cells, collected 360 days after TCRalphabeta/CD19-depleted stem cell transplant. The receptors were sampled from a male patient aged 5 to 17 who had a stem cell transplant for acute myeloid leukemia, so the T cells may come from the graft donor.

There are many counts of this clonotype. This chain uses TRBV5-1 with TRBJ2-1; D is possibly TRBD2 (5 bases). V was pared by 4 bases and J by 4 bases, with 12 bases between. Germline assignment: CDR1 SGHRS and CDR2 YFSETQ. The CDR3 covers 14 residues. In DNA form, the CDR3 reads TGCGCCAGCAGCATCAGGCCGGGGTACAATGAGCAGTTCTTC. It encodes CASSIRPGYNEQFF. The variable domain in full, completed from reference TRBV5-1 and TRBJ2-1, reads KAGVTQTPRYLIKTRGQQVTLSCSPISGHRSVSWYQQTPGQGLQFLFEYFSETQRNKGNFPGRFSGRQFSNSRSEMNVSTLELGDSALYLCASSIRPGYNEQFFGPGTRLTVL.

This clonotype was counted many times. This chain connects TRBV4-3 to TRBJ2-1; D unclear. Trimming left V 0 bases short and J 4 bases short, with 16 bases between. This CDR3 comprises 17 residues. Germline V CDR1 and CDR2: LGHNA, YSLEER. For the CDR3, the DNA is TGCGCCAGCAGCCAAGATGTCAGGACCCGATATTACAATGAGCAGTTCTTC. Amino acid sequence: CASSQDVRTRYYNEQFF.

This clonotype was counted many times. The rearrangement links TRBV7-6 to TRBJ2-1; D possibly corresponds to TRBD1 (5 bases). The CDR3 has 14 residues. The germline CDR1 and CDR2 sequences are SGHVS and FNYEAQ. The V gene lost 1 base and the J gene lost 6 bases, with 10 bases spanning the gap. The CDR3 DNA reads TGTGCCAGCAGCTTAGACCCAGGGTCCAATGAGCAGTTCTTC. Its translation: CASSLDPGSNEQFF.

This clonotype was recorded many times. This chain uses TRBV29-1 with TRBJ2-7; 9 bases agree with TRBD1. This CDR3 is built from 12 residues. Germline V gives CDR1 SQVTM, CDR2 ANQGSEA. V shed 3 bases and J 3 bases; nucleotides not matched to a gene: 0. The CDR3 region is CSVEDRGYEQYF. As DNA, the CDR3 is TGCAGCGTTGAGGACAGGGGCTACGAGCAGTACTTC.